This TCR beta chain is from a study of cytomegalovirus exposure and HLA in healthy donors. Study information: In terms of ancestry, the Caucasian-associated cluster contained about 81% of the approximately 430 genotyped donors.

The CDR3 totals 17 residues. Germline V gives CDR1 MGHRA, CDR2 YSYEKL. Notes on the study in general: A few CMV-associated chains were confirmed in vitro to be specific for CMV antigens. Association of a missense DCLRE1C variant with TCR beta V- and J-gene trimming was reported in a later analysis.

PCR was performed using 60 Vbeta and 13 Jbeta primers. The table came from immunoSEQ multiplex PCR; TCRdb's copy has only in-frame clones and leaves some out. The data contain 120,000 or so clones, about four fifths of them singletons. Worth noting for this clone: Its cognate antigen is unknown. One junction end disagrees with the germline gene, perhaps due to a read error.

Sequencing was carried out using PBMCs. The chain couples TRBV4-1 to TRBJ2-7; 12 positions match TRBD2. This sequence was found in a middle-aged woman in good health and CMV-seropositive. The CDR3 nucleotides are TGCGCCAGCAGACAAATCCTCACTAGCGGGAGGTCGTACGGGCAGTACTTC. It encodes CASRQILTSGRSYGQYF.